This TCR beta chain was retrieved from a study of response to subunit inactivated influenza vaccine. This CDR3 is 13 amino acids long. Germline loops: CDR1 MNHNS, CDR2 SASEGT. The V end lost 6 bases, the J end lost 9 bases, and 17 bases lay between the germline ends. TCRdb redid the calling of the RT-PCR reads with MiXCR, one entry per CDR3 protein. The repertoire consists of around 520,000 distinct CDR3 sequences, with 25% occurring once and the leading ten covering approximately 2%. The TCR originated in a man in his fifties or sixties who received an inactivated influenza vaccine. The chain recombines TRBV6-1 with TRBJ1-2; D may be TRBD1 (5 bases). The sequences come from CD4+ T cells sorted from PBMCs, collected about 5 days after vaccination. The DNA of the CDR3 is TGTGCCAGCAGAGAGTCCCAGGGAGGGAGCTACACCTTC. Amino acid sequence: CASRESQGGSYTF.